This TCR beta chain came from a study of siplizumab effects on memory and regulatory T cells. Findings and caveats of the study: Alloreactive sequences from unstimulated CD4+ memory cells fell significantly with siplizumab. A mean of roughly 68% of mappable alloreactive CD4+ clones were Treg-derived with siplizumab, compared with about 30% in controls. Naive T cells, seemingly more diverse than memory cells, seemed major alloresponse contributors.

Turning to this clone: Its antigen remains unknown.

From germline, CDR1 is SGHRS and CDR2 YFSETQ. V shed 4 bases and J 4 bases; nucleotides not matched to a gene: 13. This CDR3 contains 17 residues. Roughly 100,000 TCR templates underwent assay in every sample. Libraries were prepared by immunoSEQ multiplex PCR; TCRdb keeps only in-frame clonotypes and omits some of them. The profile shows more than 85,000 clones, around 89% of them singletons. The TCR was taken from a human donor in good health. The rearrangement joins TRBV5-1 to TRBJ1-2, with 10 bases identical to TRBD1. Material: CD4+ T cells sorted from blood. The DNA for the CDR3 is TGCGCCAGCAGCCAGGGGGACAGGGGTCCCCGAAGCTATGGCTACACCTTC. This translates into CASSQGDRGPRSYGYTF.